Below, 13 T cell receptor beta chains from the same sample are listed, as sequenced in a study of blood T cell repertoires in COVID-19. The repertoire was sequenced with immunoSEQ multiplex PCR; TCRdb's copy has only in-frame clones and lacks some. The sample lists roughly 280,000 clones, roughly nine tenths seen once, with around 2.9% in the top ten. The sample taken for sequencing was PBMCs or T cells enriched from blood (not recorded which). Receptors originate from a woman in her forties or fifties who had recovered from COVID-19.

The chain couples TRBV20-1 to TRBJ2-1; D gene unclear. The CDR3 has 14 residues. Germline assignment: CDR1 DFQATT and CDR2 SNEGSKA (reference sequence). Trimming took off 3 bases at V and 7 bases at J, with 16 bases between the two ends. The DNA for the CDR3 is TGCAGTGCTAGTAGACTCGGAGTGCGGAATGAGCAGTTCTTC. Its translation: CSASRLGVRNEQFF.

The chain employs TRBV27 and TRBJ2-2, with D maybe TRBD2 (6 bases). This CDR3 region has 18 residues. Trimming removed 3 bases from V and 0 bases from J, with 17 bases in between. Germline CDR1 is MNHEY and CDR2 is SMNVEV (reference sequence). The CDR3 spells CASSLRFGSDTNTGELFF. The CDR3 coding sequence is TGTGCCAGCAGTTTGAGGTTCGGGAGCGATACGAACACCGGGGAGCTGTTTTTT.

The chain uses TRBV4-3 and TRBJ1-2; a weak D match, TRBD1 (5 bases). V lost 0 bases and J 6 bases, leaving 11 bases between the germline ends. Germline V gene data show CDR1 as LGHNA and CDR2 as YSLEER. CDR3 length: 14 amino acids. The CDR3: CASSQEGTGDGYTF. The CDR3 DNA follows: TGCGCCAGCAGCCAAGAAGGGACGGGGGATGGCTACACCTTC.

This clone was observed a single time. The chain carries TRBV6-5 and TRBJ1-1; 7 bases match TRBD1. The germline V gene has CDR1 MNHEY and CDR2 SVGAGI. With V trimmed by 6 bases and J by 0 bases, 7 bases remained unmatched. The CDR3 consists of 15 residues. CDR3 DNA sequence: TGTGCCAGCAGGCGGGACAGCCACATGAACACTGAAGCTTTCTTT. This codes for CASRRDSHMNTEAFF.

The rearrangement joins TRBV11-3 to TRBJ2-1, with 7 bases matching TRBD1. Germline trimming cut 1 base from V and 5 bases from J; bases unmatched to any gene: 11. The germline CDR1 and CDR2 sequences are SGHNT and YENEEA. This CDR3 contains 17 residues. CDR3 in DNA: TGTGCCAGCAGCTTAGTCGTAGTGCAGGGGGTCCACAATGAGCAGTTCTTC. It encodes CASSLVVVQGVHNEQFF.

The rearrangement joins TRBV7-2 to TRBJ2-1, with D unresolved. V lost 4 bases and J lost 9, with 10 bases in between. The CDR3 covers 12 residues. CDR1 is SGHTA and CDR2 is FQGNSA in the germline V gene. The CDR3 DNA is TGTGCCAGCAGCTCGAGTGCGTCTGAGCAGTTCTTC. As protein: CASSSSASEQFF.

V is TRBV28 and J is TRBJ2-1, with 10 positions matching TRBD2. This CDR3 is built from 15 residues. After removal of 4 bases from V and 7 bases from J, the junction contained 7 bases not matched to a gene. Germline V gene data show CDR1 as MDHEN and CDR2 as SYDVKM. In DNA, the CDR3 is TGTGCCAGCAGTTCCCTAGCGGGAGTGAGGAATGAGCAGTTCTTC. Its translation: CASSSLAGVRNEQFF.

The rearrangement uses TRBV19 and TRBJ1-2, with TRBD1 matching 12 bases. CDR3 size: 15 residues. Germline V lookup: CDR1 LNHDA, CDR2 SQIVND (reference sequence). Trimming took 7 bases from V and 2 from J; bases not matched to a gene: 5. CDR3 sequence (DNA): TGTGCCAGTAAACCGGGACAGGGGGCGAACTATGGCTACACCTTC. This gives the protein CASKPGQGANYGYTF.

The V call is TRBV24-1, the J call TRBJ1-5, with 7 bases fitting TRBD1. After removal of 9 bases from V and 0 bases from J, the junction contained 4 bases not matched to a gene. The CDR3 extends over 14 amino acids. Germline values: CDR1 KGHDR, CDR2 SFDVKD. CDR3 nucleotide sequence: TGTGCCACCGCGGGACAGTATAGCAATCAGCCCCAGCATTTT. This translates into CATAGQYSNQPQHF.

This chain joins TRBV28 and TRBJ1-3; D gene uncertain. The CDR3 is 16 residues long. V dropped 4 bases and J dropped 0 bases, with 13 bases sitting between them. Germline V lookup: CDR1 MDHEN, CDR2 SYDVKM. Here the CDR3 DNA reads TGTGCCAGCAGTTCCACCCTTCCGGGCTCTGGAAACACCATATATTTT. It encodes CASSSTLPGSGNTIYF.

The J gene is TRBJ1-5, the V gene TRBV18; the match to TRBD1 covers 7 bases. This CDR3 has 13 residues. CDR1 is KGHSH and CDR2 is LQKENI in the germline V gene. Trimming at V came to 6 bases and at J to 7 bases, leaving 6 bases not matched to a gene. CDR3 sequence reads: CASSLDRRQPQHF. The CDR3 DNA follows: TGTGCCAGCTCCTTGGACAGGCGACAGCCCCAGCATTTT.

The chain employs TRBV28 and TRBJ1-2; no clear D. The CDR3 length is 10 residues. Trimming took 5 bases from V and 6 from J, leaving 4 bases between them. Looked up from germline, CDR1 is MDHEN and CDR2 is SYDVKM. CDR3 residues: CASSDNGYTF. CDR3 DNA sequence: TGTGCCAGCAGTGACAATGGCTACACCTTC.

The genes are TRBV5-1 and TRBJ2-2, with 8 bases fitting TRBD1. Germline V gives CDR1 SGHRS, CDR2 YFSETQ. The ends lost 5 bases at V and 2 bases at J; junction bases unmatched: 8. The CDR3 spans 16 residues. CDR3 amino acids: CASRQQGVVNTGELFF. The CDR3 region has the DNA TGCGCCAGCAGACAACAGGGGGTGGTTAACACCGGGGAGCTGTTTTTT.